The text below deals with one T cell receptor beta chain. Its antigen is as yet unknown. The CDR3 spans 11 residues. V was clipped by 2 bases and J by 6 bases, with 4 bases between them. Germline CDR1 is SEHNR and CDR2 is FQNEAQ (reference sequence). These data belong to a study of T-cell memory formation after mild COVID-19. TCRdb recomputed calls from the 5' RACE reads with MiXCR, one row per CDR3 protein. The sample has under 300,000 distinct CDR3 sequences, about a sixth seen once. Broader study findings: The second-wave clones peaking on day 37 were not confirmed as SARS-CoV-2-specific. Prior to infection, memory already included some responding clones, suggesting cross-reactive memory joined. Clones which contracted sat mainly in CM and EM if CD4+, and in EMRA if CD8+. Clones shrinking from day 15 to 85 showed even CD4/CD8 mixes; later expanders tilted CD4+.

The TCR was taken from a man younger than 35 who had mild COVID-19 (a few samples of this study predate the infection). Cell type and time point are not known. Sequenced sample: PBMCs or a T cell subset sorted from them (not recorded which). The rearrangement links TRBV7-9 to TRBJ1-1; D remains ambiguous. The CDR3 spells CASSLYAEAFF. The CDR3 nucleotides read TGTGCCAGCAGCTTATACGCTGAAGCTTTCTTT.